Included here is one TCR beta chain sequence, with context. These data belong to a study of OX40 agonist ivuxolimab in advanced cancers. Study information: Dosing consisted of intravenous ivuxolimab at 0.01 to 10 mg/kg every 2 weeks. Three individuals attained partial responses, comprising one hepatocellular carcinoma case and two cutaneous melanoma cases. From about 23 to 85 years was the age range, with a mean of around 60 years, and around 84% were male.

Only in-frame clones appear in the TCRdb table, and some are missing; sequencing was by immunoSEQ multiplex PCR. The sample includes 25,000 to 30,000 clones, about 85% of them seen just once. The germline V gene has CDR1 MNHEY and CDR2 SMNVEV (reference sequence). The CDR3 contains 13 residues. V was trimmed by 2 bases and J by 6 bases, leaving 7 bases between them. Sample: CD4+ or CD8+ T cells sorted from blood, taken in a trial of the OX40 agonist ivuxolimab. J is TRBJ2-2 and V is TRBV27; D remains unclear. The sequence derives from an adult with an advanced solid tumor such as melanoma, head and neck, liver or kidney cancer. In DNA form, the CDR3 reads TGTGCCAGCAGTTTAGACGGGCCCGGGGAGCTGTTTTTT. Its translation: CASSLDGPGELFF.